This T cell receptor (beta chain) was captured by sequencing in a study of T-cell memory formation after mild COVID-19 (dated by TCRdb to about 2021). At the level of the whole study: TCR sequence clusters from the two donors were largely donor specific. In two donors, T-cell clones that expanded and contracted after mild COVID-19 were followed by sequencing TCRalpha and TCRbeta repertoires longitudinally. The cohort was made up of two young adult volunteers, one female and one male, who were previously healthy. Here is what the overall study found, with its caveats: SARS-CoV-2 specificity of the second-wave clones peaking on day 37 was not confirmed. The detection of some responding clones in pre-infection memory suggests that pre-existing cross-reactive memory T cells joined the SARS-CoV-2 response. Clones contracting from day 15 to 85 had balanced CD4/CD8 phenotypes, while a second wave expanding from day 15 to 37 was biased towards CD4+. Only a couple of mild cases were covered in the study, and larger cohorts including severe cases with pre-infection samples were considered necessary. Contracting CD4+ clones appeared mostly in the CM and EM memory subsets, whereas CD8+ clones were enriched in EMRA.

Inclusive of the bounding cysteine and phenylalanine, the CDR3 is 14 residues long. Only the CDR3 part of the read is kept: 42 bases, read in frame from the first base. Relative to germline, V is missing 5 bases and J is missing 0 bases, with 3 bases of the junction outside any gene match. The germline V gene yields SGHNT for CDR1 and YENEEA for CDR2. Ficoll-Paque density gradient centrifugation was used to isolate PBMCs. The sequencer listed for this sample is Illumina NovaSeq 6000. TCRalpha and TCRbeta cDNA libraries were constructed by 5'RACE with constant-segment primers, with sample barcodes and unique molecular identifiers being introduced. Trizol reagent was used to extract RNA from every sample. Amplification of the libraries took two PCR steps, and the second step added a second sample barcode plus Illumina TruSeq adapters. Libraries were sequenced on an Illumina NovaSeq with 2 x 150 bp paired-end reads. The authors' analysis ran thus. Reads were demultiplexed and collapsed into UMI-guided consensus sequences with migec v1.2.7. Using mixcr v2.1.11, UMI consensuses were aligned to TRA and TRB V and J templates and then assembled into clonotypes. A clonotype was counted as expanded or contracted only if both edgeR and NoisET called the change significant, with noise models trained on biological replicates. For edgeR calls, the thresholds were a false discovery rate-adjusted p below 0.01 and a log2 fold-change of 1. As an exploratory analysis of dynamics, PCA with hierarchical clustering was applied to max-normalized trajectories of the 1000 most abundant clonotypes. Separately sequenced CD4+ and CD8+ repertoires were used to assign a CD4 or CD8 phenotype to each responding clone. In-frame beta chains were kept once TCRdb had trimmed the public reads at Q25 with fastp and called clones with MiXCR. Each entry merges the rows of one CDR3 protein and shows their most common DNA and genes. The V and J calls shown here were made by TCRdb, not taken from the authors' results. The sample table contains roughly 100,000 distinct CDR3 sequences; only one count was recorded for more than 10% of them. The top ten constitute roughly a quarter of the sample.

Comment on this clonotype: The target of this receptor is not known. No clone much larger than this one lies a single base away; base qualities are absent.

The rearranged chain carries TRBV11-3 and TRBJ2-5, with 7 bases aligning to TRBD2. This clonotype originated in an adult woman who had mild COVID-19 (a few samples of this study predate the infection). The sample titles of this study are shuffled in the database, so cell type and time point are left out; the donor was told from shared clones. The sequenced material came from PBMCs or a T cell subset sorted from them (not recorded which). The DNA sequence follows: TGTGCCAGCAGCGGGCTAGCGGACCAAGAGACCCAGTACTTC. It encodes CASSGLADQETQYF.